Shown below are 14 T cell receptor beta chains from a single sample sequenced in a study of T cells after yellow fever vaccination. TCRdb recomputed calls from the 5' RACE reads with MiXCR, one row per CDR3 protein. The sample has fewer than 350,000 distinct CDR3 sequences, 4% to 5.5% seen once; the top ten hold 15% to 20%. Sequenced material: PBMCs, taken 15 days after the yellow fever booster vaccination. These receptors were collected from a man in his late teens or twenties who received the YFV17D yellow fever vaccine.

This clonotype was recorded a few times. The rearrangement links TRBV4-3 to TRBJ1-1; D may be TRBD1 (5 bases). This CDR3 spans 15 amino acids. Trimming removed 4 bases from V and 6 bases from J, with 18 bases in between. CDR1 and CDR2 (germline): LGHNA, YSLEER. CDR3 amino acids: CASSPRDGGGAEAFF. The CDR3 nucleotides read TGCGCCAGCAGCCCGCGGGACGGCGGGGGGGCTGAAGCTTTCTTT.

This clonotype occurred many times. The gene calls are TRBV29-1 and TRBJ2-3; 12 bases are shared with TRBD2. The CDR3 is made up of 13 amino acids. The germline gives CDR1 SQVTM, CDR2 ANQGSEA. J was trimmed by 1 base and V by 7 bases; bases with no gene match: 0. CDR3 amino acids: CSGTSGGTDTQYF. CDR3 nucleotides: TGCAGCGGGACTAGCGGGGGCACAGATACGCAGTATTTT.

This chain joins TRBV4-1 and TRBJ1-2, with no clear D. Per germline, CDR1 MGHRA and CDR2 YSYEKL. The CDR3 totals 16 residues. The V end lost 7 bases, the J end lost 2 bases, and 20 bases lay between the germline ends. The CDR3 bases are TGCGCCAGCACTAACACTGGAATAACTAAAAACTATGGCTACACCTTC. Protein: CASTNTGITKNYGYTF.

This rearrangement joins TRBV7-2 to TRBJ2-1; TRBD1 matches at 8 bases. This CDR3 has 14 amino acids. Losses at the gene ends were 7 bases for V and 5 bases for J; bases not matched to a gene: 7. CDR1 is SGHTA, CDR2 FQGNSA, per germline. DNA of the CDR3: TGTGCCAGCACCGGACAGGGTGGGGACAATGAGCAGTTCTTC. It specifies CASTGQGGDNEQFF.

The table lists this clonotype with a few counts. The gene calls are TRBV4-1 and TRBJ2-1, with D unresolved. The CDR3 is made up of 15 amino acids. CDR1 is MGHRA, CDR2 YSYEKL, per germline. V was shortened by 0 bases and J by 6 bases, with 12 bases between the two germline ends. CDR3 coding DNA: TGCGCCAGCAGCCAAGACCTCCGACGGACCAATGAGCAGTTCTTC. Translation: CASSQDLRRTNEQFF.

This clonotype occurred many times. One junction end does not reproduce the germline sequence, and a read error may be involved. The gene calls are TRBV3-1 and TRBJ1-5; a possible D gene is TRBD1 (5 bases). This CDR3 spans 14 amino acids. The germline V gene has CDR1 LGHDT and CDR2 YNNKEL (reference sequence). CDR3 nucleotide sequence: TGCGCCAGCAGCCAAGTCGGGGGGAATCAGCCCCAGCATTTT. This encodes CASSQVGGNQPQHF.

This clonotype was seen a few times. The rearrangement links TRBV5-1 to TRBJ2-5, with TRBD2 matching 8 bases. After removal of 4 bases from V and 4 bases from J, the junction contained 9 bases not matched to a gene. The CDR3 length is 15 residues. Looked up from germline, CDR1 is SGHRS and CDR2 is YFSETQ. The chain's CDR3 is CASSGGTSRAETQYF. The CDR3 nucleotides are TGCGCCAGCAGCGGAGGGACTAGTCGGGCAGAGACCCAGTACTTC.

Only a few counts were recorded for this clonotype. The chain couples TRBV2 to TRBJ2-1; 15 bases are shared with TRBD2. CDR3 size: 14 residues. Germline lookup yields CDR1 SNHLY and CDR2 FYNNEI. V lost 7 bases, J lost 8 bases, and 3 bases stayed unmatched. The CDR3 loop is CASTGLAGGDEQFF. DNA for the CDR3: TGTGCCAGCACCGGACTAGCGGGGGGGGATGAGCAGTTCTTC. The entire variable domain, with the rest obtained from reference TRBV2 and TRBJ2-1, is as follows: EPEVTQTPSHQVTQMGQEVILRCVPISNHLYFYWYRQILGQKVEFLVSFYNNEISEKSEIFDDQFSVERPDGSNFTLKIRSTKLEDSAMYFCASTGLAGGDEQFFGPGTRLTVL.

This clonotype has ten or more counts. The rearrangement uses TRBV6-5 and TRBJ1-3; D gene uncertain. V shed 0 bases and J shed 4 bases, with 13 bases lying between them. This CDR3 is 16 amino acids long. Germline V lookup: CDR1 MNHEY, CDR2 SVGAGI. The CDR3 DNA reads TGTGCCAGCAGTTACTCCTGGAGTGCCGAAGGAAACACCATATATTTT. It encodes CASSYSWSAEGNTIYF.

This clonotype has ten or more counts. The rearrangement links TRBV7-2 to TRBJ1-1; 7 nucleotides match TRBD1. J was trimmed by 1 base and V by 5 bases; bases with no gene match: 7. The length of the CDR3 is 15 residues. Germline V lookup: CDR1 SGHTA, CDR2 FQGNSA. The CDR3 nucleotides are TGTGCCAGCAGCCAACGACAGGGTGGGAACACTGAAGCTTTCTTT. Translation: CASSQRQGGNTEAFF.

In this sample, this clonotype turned up many times. The gene calls are TRBV20-1 and TRBJ1-1; no clear D. CDR1 DFQATT and CDR2 SNEGSKA come from the germline V gene (reference sequence). V lost 3 bases and J lost 3, with 11 bases in between. CDR3 length: 13 amino acids. CDR3 DNA: TGCAGTGCTAGTTTGGCGGAGGACACTGAAGCTTTCTTT. It is translated as CSASLAEDTEAFF.

This clonotype was counted at least ten times. The chain has TRBV12-3 or TRBV12-4 and TRBJ2-3; either TRBD1 or TRBD2 may supply D (5 bases each). Trimming pared 3 bases from V and 4 bases from J, leaving 11 bases between. The CDR3 is 14 residues long. The CDR3 region is CASSFGASSDTQYF. In DNA, the CDR3 is TGTGCCAGCAGTTTCGGGGCGAGTTCAGATACGCAGTATTTT.

This clonotype was seen ten or more times. J is TRBJ2-2 and V is TRBV6-4; 7 bases align to TRBD1. Looked up from germline, CDR1 is MRHNA and CDR2 is SNTAGT. The V and J ends lost 4 bases and 5 bases, in that order; junction bases with no gene match: 4. The CDR3 length is 14 residues. The CDR3 reads CASSGDSWTGELFF. The CDR3 DNA sequence: TGTGCCAGCAGTGGGGACAGCTGGACCGGGGAGCTGTTTTTT.

This clonotype showed up many times. V usage is TRBV5-1 and J usage is TRBJ2-7; no definite D call. V lost 4 bases, J lost 2 bases, and 13 bases lay in between. Germline-derived CDR1 and CDR2 are SGHRS and YFSETQ. This CDR3 region has 14 residues. CDR3 residues: CASSTDGNTYEQYV. The CDR3 DNA reads TGCGCCAGCAGCACCGACGGAAACACCTACGAGCAGTACGTC.